The 20 T cell receptor beta chains below all came from one sample that was sequenced in a study of blood T cells in healthy people across ages. The use of a sample-barcoded 5' primer and a J-beta primer mix characterized a second PCR of roughly 6 to 11 cycles. TCRdb passed the 5' RACE reads through MiXCR, listing each CDR3 protein once. The repertoire holds about 570,000 distinct CDR3 sequences, with roughly a quarter as singletons. Source material: blood. These receptors all stem from a woman aged 65 to 85 in good health.

The chain uses TRBV7-2 and TRBJ2-4; 7 nucleotides agree with TRBD1. CDR1 and CDR2 from the germline V gene are SGHTA and FQGNSA. Trimming at V came to 5 bases and at J to 4 bases, leaving 11 bases not matched to a gene. This CDR3 spans 16 amino acids. The CDR3, as DNA: TGTGCCAGCAGCCGTCAAACCGGGACAGTAAAAAACATTCAGTACTTC. Its translation: CASSRQTGTVKNIQYF.

This clonotype appeared a few times. The V gene is TRBV20-1, the J gene TRBJ1-2, with a weak D call TRBD1 (6 bases). Trimming removed 5 bases from V and 0 bases from J, with 10 bases in between. Germline V gives CDR1 DFQATT, CDR2 SNEGSKA (reference sequence). This CDR3 has 13 residues. CDR3 region: CSAHRAANYGYTF. As DNA, the CDR3 is TGCAGTGCTCACAGGGCAGCTAACTATGGCTACACCTTC.

The chain employs TRBV20-1 and TRBJ2-3; 8 nucleotides agree with TRBD2. The CDR3 totals 15 residues. With 5 bases clipped from V and 1 base from J, the junction kept 8 bases outside the gene matches. In germline, CDR1 is DFQATT, CDR2 SNEGSKA (reference sequence). The DNA for the CDR3 is TGCAGTGCTCCCAACCCGACTAGCGGCACAGATACGCAGTATTTT. Its translation is CSAPNPTSGTDTQYF.

In this sample, this clonotype turned up a few times. The CDR3 coding sequence is TGTGCCAGCAGCTACATAAACTCAAGGGGGGAGACCCAGTACTTC. This codes for CASSYINSRGETQYF. The rearrangement joins TRBV11-2 to TRBJ2-5; D perhaps matches TRBD1 (6 bases). The germline V gene encodes CDR1 SGHAT and CDR2 FQNNGV. V dropped 4 bases and J dropped 5 bases, with 17 bases sitting between them. The CDR3 contains 15 residues.

This CDR3 reads CATARGSSKNIQYF. CDR3 bases: TGTGCCACCGCGAGGGGTAGCTCCAAAAACATTCAGTACTTC. The chain couples TRBV7-2 to TRBJ2-4; D could derive from TRBD1 or TRBD2 (5 bases each). The CDR3 is 14 amino acids. CDR1 and CDR2 from the germline V gene are SGHTA and FQGNSA. V was shortened by 10 bases and J by 2 bases, with 15 bases between the two germline ends. The whole variable domain, filled in from reference TRBV7-2 and TRBJ2-4, reads GAGVSQSPSNKVTEKGKDVELRCDPISGHTALYWYRQSLGQGLEFLIYFQGNSAPDKSGLPSDRFSAERTGGSVSTLTIQRTQQEDSAVYLCATARGSSKNIQYFGAGTRLSVL.

V and J are TRBV12-3 or TRBV12-4 and TRBJ2-1, with D maybe TRBD2 (6 bases). The CDR3 totals 16 residues. Trimming cost V 6 bases and J 4 bases, with 19 bases left between them. CDR3: CASSPRLSAGYNEQFF. The CDR3 DNA reads TGTGCCAGCAGCCCGCGGTTGAGTGCGGGGTACAATGAGCAGTTCTTC.

Many counts were recorded for this clonotype. The rearrangement links TRBV3-1 to TRBJ2-7; a possible D gene is TRBD2 (5 bases). This CDR3 is 12 amino acids long. With 8 bases removed from V and 3 bases from J, the gap between germline ends came to 11 bases. The germline CDR1 and CDR2 sequences are LGHDT and YNNKEL (reference sequence). CDR3 DNA sequence: TGTGCCAGCGGACTGCAGAGCTACGAGCAGTACTTC. As protein: CASGLQSYEQYF.

The chain is built from TRBV12-3 or TRBV12-4 and TRBJ1-1; TRBD1 matches 8 bases. J lost 5 bases, V lost 6 bases, and 14 bases had no gene match. There are 16 residues in the CDR3. The CDR3: CASRNRTGKGGTEAFF. The CDR3 DNA reads TGTGCCAGCAGGAATCGGACAGGGAAAGGGGGGACTGAAGCTTTCTTT.

This clonotype was seen a few times. The CDR3 is CASGIGDTQYF. CDR3 sequence (DNA): TGTGCCAGCGGAATAGGAGATACGCAGTATTTT. V is TRBV7-3 and J is TRBJ2-3; D gene uncertain. This CDR3 is built from 11 residues. Trimming removed 8 bases from V and 5 bases from J, with 8 bases in between. Germline V CDR1 and CDR2: SGHTA, FQGTGA.

This clonotype has more than one count but fewer than ten. The CDR3: CAISIDRGNTEAFF. For the CDR3, the DNA is TGTGCCATCAGCATCGACAGGGGGAACACTGAAGCTTTCTTT. The J gene is TRBJ1-1, the V gene TRBV10-3, with 8 bases that match TRBD1. The J segment lost 1 base and the V segment lost 6 bases, leaving 4 bases of the junction unmatched. CDR1 is ENHRY and CDR2 is SYGVKD in the germline V gene. The CDR3 length is 14 residues.

In regard to this clonotype: A junction boundary mismatches the germline segment, possibly from a read error. V gene TRBV10-3 combines with J gene TRBJ1-2; 7 bases are a match to TRBD1. This CDR3 comprises 14 residues. The germline gives CDR1 ENHRY, CDR2 SYGVKD. In DNA, the CDR3 is TGTGCCATCGGTGAAAGGGGGCGGGACTATGGCTACACCTTC. Its translation: CAIGERGRDYGYTF.

This chain joins TRBV4-3 and TRBJ1-1; 8 bases are shared with TRBD1. Trimming cost V 3 bases and J 5 bases; bases outside gene matches: 8. Germline V CDR1 and CDR2: LGHNA, YSLEER. The CDR3 consists of 15 residues. The chain's CDR3 is CASSQTNRGSTEAFF. In DNA, the CDR3 is TGCGCCAGCAGCCAGACGAACAGGGGGAGTACTGAAGCTTTCTTT.

The chain carries TRBV7-2 and TRBJ2-7; 10 bases line up with TRBD2. CDR3 length: 12 residues. The junction had 2 bases not matched to a gene; V was cut back by 5 bases and J by 7 bases. Per germline, CDR1 SGHTA and CDR2 FQGNSA. The CDR3 bases are TGTGCCAGCAGCCTACTAGCGGGGGAGCAGTACTTC. Its translation is CASSLLAGEQYF.

The V call is TRBV5-1, the J call TRBJ1-2; D perhaps matches TRBD1 (5 bases). The CDR3 is 13 residues long. Trimming took 0 bases from V and 8 from J, leaving 11 bases between them. The germline V gene encodes CDR1 SGHRS and CDR2 YFSETQ. The CDR3 here is CASSLVVGPGYTF. CDR3 bases: TGCGCCAGCAGCTTGGTCGTGGGGCCCGGCTACACCTTC.

The sample holds a few counts of this clonotype. The rearrangement joins TRBV11-2 to TRBJ2-3; 7 bases line up with TRBD2. CDR1 is SGHAT and CDR2 is FQNNGV in the germline V gene. The CDR3 is 13 residues long. V shed 1 base and J 6 bases; nucleotides not matched to a gene: 1. Written as DNA, the CDR3 is TGTGCCAGCAGCTTAGTTAGCGGGGATACGCAGTATTTT. Its protein is CASSLVSGDTQYF.

The V call is TRBV27, the J call TRBJ1-1, with D hard to call. The CDR3 spans 15 residues. Between the trimmed V and J ends, which lost 4 bases and 0 bases, there was a span of 12 bases. Germline V gene data show CDR1 as MNHEY and CDR2 as SMNVEV (reference sequence). CDR3: CASSSGRLMNTEAFF. CDR3 DNA sequence: TGTGCCAGCAGTTCGGGGAGACTCATGAACACTGAAGCTTTCTTT.

This chain links TRBV11-1 with TRBJ2-5, with TRBD1 identical over 11 bases. Judging by the DNA end, TRBJ2-1 fits better; the J call may be wrong. Germline CDR1 and CDR2: SGHAT and FQDESV (reference sequence). The CDR3 has 14 residues. The CDR3 spells CASSWDRGLSEQFF. CDR3 nucleotides: TGTGCCAGCAGCTGGGACAGGGGGTTAAGTGAGCAGTTCTTC.

A few counts support this clonotype. A read error may produce the germline difference seen at one junction end. The J gene is TRBJ2-7, the V gene TRBV6-6, with 12 bases aligning to TRBD1. The CDR3 length is 14 residues. From germline, CDR1 is MNHNY and CDR2 SVGAGI (reference sequence). CDR3 nucleotide sequence: TGTGCCAGCAGCCGCGGGACAGGGGGCTACGGGCAGTACTTC. Translated: CASSRGTGGYGQYF.

In this sample, this clonotype turned up a few times. The chain employs TRBV6-2 or TRBV6-3 and TRBJ2-3; TRBD2 matches at 8 bases. Germline CDR1 reads MNHEY; CDR2 reads SVGEGT. After removal of 4 bases from V and 4 bases from J, the junction contained 19 bases not matched to a gene. The CDR3 spans 19 residues. This CDR3 is CASSLRGRKGLASPDTQYF. The CDR3, as DNA: TGTGCCAGCAGTTTACGAGGACGAAAAGGACTAGCTAGTCCAGATACGCAGTATTTT.

This chain links TRBV7-2 with TRBJ1-2; D is unclear. The CDR3 loop spans 14 amino acids. Germline CDR1 SGHTA, CDR2 FQGNSA. Trimming removed 1 base from V and 4 bases from J, with 10 bases in between. The CDR3 nucleotides are TGTGCCAGCAGCTTAGACGACCGCGGCTATGGCTACACCTTC. Encoded protein: CASSLDDRGYGYTF.